The 10 T cell receptor beta chains given below trace back to one sample, sequenced in a study of T cell changes during pregnancy in multiple sclerosis. Clones were read by immunoSEQ multiplex PCR, and TCRdb kept only the in-frame ones, dropping some. The repertoire holds more than 95,000 clones, with approximately 93% as singletons. The starting material was peripheral blood, obtained after pregnancy. All receptors derive from a female donor with multiple sclerosis, enrolled in a pregnancy study.

The chain has TRBV28 and TRBJ2-7; perhaps TRBD1 as D (6 bases). This CDR3 comprises 14 residues. Looked up from germline, CDR1 is MDHEN and CDR2 is SYDVKM. The germline V and J ends were trimmed by 7 bases and 3 bases, with 16 bases remaining between them. The DNA for the CDR3 is TGTGCCAGCATTCCGACAGGATTCTTCTACGAGCAGTACTTC. It encodes CASIPTGFFYEQYF.

The chain links TRBV6-1 to TRBJ1-2; unclear D gene. V lost 6 bases and J lost 6, with 11 bases in between. Germline V CDR1 and CDR2: MNHNS, SASEGT. CDR3 length equals 12 residues. CDR3 region: CASREAPHGYTF. CDR3 nucleotides: TGTGCCAGCAGGGAGGCCCCCCATGGCTACACCTTC.

The chain combines TRBV27 with TRBJ2-7; perhaps TRBD2 as D (5 bases). The germline V gene has CDR1 MNHEY and CDR2 SMNVEV (reference sequence). This CDR3 comprises 15 residues. With 5 bases removed from V and 3 bases from J, the gap between germline ends came to 17 bases. The CDR3 here is CASSTAPGGSYEQYF. The DNA of the CDR3 is TGTGCCAGCAGTACCGCGCCCGGAGGAAGCTACGAGCAGTACTTC.

The rearrangement joins TRBV7-2 to TRBJ1-5; D is undetermined. Between the trimmed V and J ends, which lost 1 base and 12 bases, there was a span of 16 bases. The CDR3 consists of 14 residues. Germline V gene lookup returns CDR1 SGHTA and CDR2 FQGNSA. CDR3: CASSLDGLTPVQHF. CDR3 in DNA: TGTGCCAGCAGCTTAGATGGACTGACTCCAGTCCAGCATTTT.

Notes on this clone: Sequence at one end of the junction differs from germline and may be a read error. The DNA of the CDR3 is TGTGCCAGCATCGACCGTGGAGTACTAGCGGAGTTAAACTTC. As protein: CASIDRGVLAELNF. V is TRBV25-1 and J is TRBJ2-5, with 8 positions matching TRBD2. CDR3 length: 14 amino acids. CDR1 MGHDK and CDR2 SYGVNS come from the germline V gene.

This rearrangement joins TRBV27 to TRBJ1-1; no reliable D call. Trimming cost V 3 bases and J 1 base, with 3 bases left between them. This CDR3 is 12 amino acids long. Germline V gene lookup returns CDR1 MNHEY and CDR2 SMNVEV (reference sequence). CDR3 protein: CASSFWNTEAFF. The CDR3 DNA follows: TGTGCCAGCAGTTTCTGGAACACTGAAGCTTTCTTT.

The genes are TRBV30 and TRBJ2-5; no firm D call. The germline V gene has CDR1 GTSNPN and CDR2 SVGIG (reference sequence). Trimming removed 5 bases at V and 0 bases at J, with 10 bases between. This CDR3 comprises 13 residues. The CDR3 region has the DNA TGTGCCTGGGCTAAGCCGTACCAAGAGACCCAGTACTTC. This gives the protein CAWAKPYQETQYF.

The rearrangement uses TRBV11-2 and TRBJ2-7, with 9 bases aligning to TRBD2. V gave up 5 bases and J gave up 5 bases; unmatched junction bases: 10. The CDR3 runs 15 residues. In germline, CDR1 is SGHAT, CDR2 FQNNGV. The CDR3 DNA reads as TGTGCCAGCAGCCCCCGGGTAGCGGGAGAGGACGAGCAGTACTTC. It encodes CASSPRVAGEDEQYF.

This clone was seen more than once but under ten times. DNA of the CDR3: TGTGCCAGCAGTTACCGGGACACAGATACGCAGTATTTT. Protein sequence: CASSYRDTDTQYF. The chain is built from TRBV6-6 and TRBJ2-3; a weak D match, TRBD2 (5 bases). The V end was cut by 2 bases, the J end by 2 bases, with 5 bases between. Germline V gene sequence: CDR1 MNHNY, CDR2 SVGAGI (reference sequence). This CDR3 has 13 residues.

The rearrangement links TRBV11-2 to TRBJ2-2; perhaps TRBD1 as D (6 bases). V shed 5 bases and J shed 7 bases, with 17 bases lying between them. CDR1 and CDR2 from the germline V gene are SGHAT and FQNNGV. CDR3 length: 15 amino acids. In nucleotides, the CDR3 is TGTGCCAGCAGCCCCGGACAGCACCAAGGCGGGGAGCTGTTTTTT. Protein: CASSPGQHQGGELFF.